The present TCR beta chain was sequenced within a study of blood T cell repertoires in COVID-19. In the study overall: Samples representing acute and convalescent COVID-19 were sourced from the United States, Italy and Spain.

Sequencing used immunoSEQ multiplex PCR; TCRdb keeps in-frame clones, though not all of them. The top ten hold approximately 3.5% of the sample, which has around 230,000 clones, more than 75% seen once. Participant age was roughly 18 to 95 years, and participants resided in roughly 25 US areas. Trimming took off 0 bases at V and 2 bases at J, with 6 bases between the two ends. The germline V gene encodes CDR1 SGHNT and CDR2 YYREEE (reference sequence). This CDR3 spans 15 amino acids. The rearrangement joins TRBV5-4 to TRBJ2-6, with D unclear. The specimen sequenced was PBMCs or T cells enriched from blood (not recorded which). The receptor was isolated from a middle-aged woman with acute COVID-19. CDR3 nucleotides: TGTGCCAGCAGCTTGGCCAGGACTGGGGCCAACGTCCTGACTTTC. Protein: CASSLARTGANVLTF. The variable domain in full, completed from reference TRBV5-4 and TRBJ2-6, reads ETGVTQSPTHLIKTRGQQVTLRCSSQSGHNTVSWYQQALGQGPQFIFQYYREEENGRGNFPPRFSGLQFPNYSSELNVNALELDDSALYLCASSLARTGANVLTFGAGSRLTVL.